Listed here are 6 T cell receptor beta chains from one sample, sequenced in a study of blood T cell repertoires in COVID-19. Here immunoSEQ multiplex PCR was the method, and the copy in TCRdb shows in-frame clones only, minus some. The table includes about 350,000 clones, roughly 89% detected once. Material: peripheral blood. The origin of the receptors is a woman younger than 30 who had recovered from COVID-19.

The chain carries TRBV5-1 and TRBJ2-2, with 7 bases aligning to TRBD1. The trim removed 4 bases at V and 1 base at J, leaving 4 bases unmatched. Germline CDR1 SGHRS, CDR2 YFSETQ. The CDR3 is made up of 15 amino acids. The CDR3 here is CASSPNRGNTGELFF. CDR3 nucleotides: TGCGCCAGCAGCCCTAACAGGGGGAACACCGGGGAGCTGTTTTTT. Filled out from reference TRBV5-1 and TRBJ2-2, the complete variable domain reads KAGVTQTPRYLIKTRGQQVTLSCSPISGHRSVSWYQQTPGQGLQFLFEYFSETQRNKGNFPGRFSGRQFSNSRSEMNVSTLELGDSALYLCASSPNRGNTGELFFGEGSRLTVL.

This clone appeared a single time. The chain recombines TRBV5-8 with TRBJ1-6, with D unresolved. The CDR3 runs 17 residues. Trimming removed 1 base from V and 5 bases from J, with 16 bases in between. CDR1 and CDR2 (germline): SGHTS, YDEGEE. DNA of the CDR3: TGTGCCAGCAGCTTGTGGTACACGGGGAACCATAATTCACCCCTCCACTTT. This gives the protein CASSLWYTGNHNSPLHF.

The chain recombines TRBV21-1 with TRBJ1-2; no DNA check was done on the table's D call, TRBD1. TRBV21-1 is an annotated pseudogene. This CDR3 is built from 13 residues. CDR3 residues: CANTTGLSFGYTF. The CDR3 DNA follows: TGTGCCAACACTACAGGGTTATCCTTCGGCTACACCTTC.

Written as DNA, the CDR3 is TGCGCCAGCAGTCAATCATCTGGCAGGACGAACACCGGGGAGCTGTTTTTT. Its translation is CASSQSSGRTNTGELFF. The V call is TRBV23-1, the J call TRBJ2-2; D remains unclear. Being an ORF, TRBV23-1 has a function that is uncertain. Trimming shortened V by 0 bases and J by 0 bases, and 11 bases separated the two germline ends. The CDR3 extends over 17 amino acids.

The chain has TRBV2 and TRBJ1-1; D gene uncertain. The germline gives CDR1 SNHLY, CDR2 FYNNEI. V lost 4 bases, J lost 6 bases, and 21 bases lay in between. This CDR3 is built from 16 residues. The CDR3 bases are TGTGCCAGCAGTGTAGGACTCCTTAAGGGAAACCCTGAAGCTTTCTTT. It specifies CASSVGLLKGNPEAFF. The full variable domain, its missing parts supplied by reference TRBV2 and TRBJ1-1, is EPEVTQTPSHQVTQMGQEVILRCVPISNHLYFYWYRQILGQKVEFLVSFYNNEISEKSEIFDDQFSVERPDGSNFTLKIRSTKLEDSAMYFCASSVGLLKGNPEAFFGQGTRLTVV.

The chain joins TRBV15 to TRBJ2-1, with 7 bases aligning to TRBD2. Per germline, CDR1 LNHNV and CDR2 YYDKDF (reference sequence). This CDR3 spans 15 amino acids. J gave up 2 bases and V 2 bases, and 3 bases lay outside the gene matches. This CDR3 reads CATSRRLAPYNEQFF. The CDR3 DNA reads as TGTGCCACCAGCAGAAGACTAGCCCCCTACAATGAGCAGTTCTTC.